The source of this T cell receptor (beta chain) is a study of T-cell reconstitution after alpha-beta-depleted transplantation in children. V was trimmed by 6 bases and J by 2 bases, leaving 12 bases between them. The CDR3 runs to 13 residues. In germline, CDR1 is SGHRS, CDR2 YFSETQ. The authors prepared the TCRbeta library with unique molecular identifiers. Each CDR3 protein gets one entry after TCRdb re-called the PCR reads with MiXCR. The data contain some 500,000 distinct CDR3 sequences, around 17% of them seen just once; the ten biggest clones take up roughly 3.3%. This clonotype was observed once.

Specimen: PBMCs from the stem cell graft donor, collected from the stem cell graft. The TCR was taken from a human donor who donated a stem cell graft to a child with acute lymphoblastic leukemia. This chain uses TRBV5-1 with TRBJ2-7, with a tentative D call TRBD1 (6 bases). The CDR3 bases are TGCGCCAGCAAAAGGACAGAACCCTACGAGCAGTACTTC. Protein: CASKRTEPYEQYF.